These 5 T cell receptor beta chains were sequenced from one sample in a study of technical replicates of blood from a handful of donors. Clones were sequenced by immunoSEQ multiplex PCR, and TCRdb holds only the in-frame ones, with some missing. The sample includes tens of thousands of clones, 94% seen only once; the top ten take around 0.25%. The sequenced sample was T cells isolated from PBMCs. Receptors were obtained from a human donor in good health.

V usage is TRBV2 and J usage is TRBJ2-3; maybe TRBD2 (7 bases). CDR1 and CDR2 from the germline V gene are SNHLY and FYNNEI. The CDR3 spans 12 residues. Trimming cost V 5 bases and J 10 bases, with 13 bases left between them. CDR3 nucleotides: TGTGCCAGCAGTTCAGAGGGGGGGTCGCAGTATTTT. Its translation: CASSSEGGSQYF. Full variable domain (remainder filled in from reference TRBV2 and TRBJ2-3): EPEVTQTPSHQVTQMGQEVILRCVPISNHLYFYWYRQILGQKVEFLVSFYNNEISEKSEIFDDQFSVERPDGSNFTLKIRSTKLEDSAMYFCASSSEGGSQYFGPGTRLTVL.

The gene calls are TRBV28 and TRBJ2-1, with TRBD2 matching 7 bases. Germline trimming cut 6 bases from V and 1 base from J; bases unmatched to any gene: 9. This CDR3 has 16 residues. Per germline, CDR1 MDHEN and CDR2 SYDVKM. The CDR3 nucleotides read TGTGCCAGCAGCCCCCGCTCCGGGAGGTCCTACAATGAGCAGTTCTTC. It yields the protein CASSPRSGRSYNEQFF.

The DNA for the CDR3 is TGCAGCGTTGAGGCGGGAGTTCCAGACGAGCAGTACTTC. It encodes CSVEAGVPDEQYF. The chain employs TRBV29-1 and TRBJ2-7; 7 positions match TRBD2. Germline values: CDR1 SQVTM, CDR2 ANQGSEA. The CDR3 length is 13 residues. Trimming cost V 3 bases and J 5 bases; bases outside gene matches: 7.

V is TRBV10-2 and J is TRBJ2-5; D gene unclear. Per germline, CDR1 WSHSY and CDR2 SAAADI. Trimming removed 2 bases at V and 2 bases at J, with 12 bases between. The CDR3 sequence is 15 residues long. The CDR3 nucleotides read TGCGCCAGCAGTGAGATCTCGGCAGGACAAGAGACCCAGTACTTC. Translated, it gives CASSEISAGQETQYF.

V and J are TRBV7-8 and TRBJ2-2; D is possibly TRBD2 (5 bases). The CDR3 consists of 15 residues. With 1 base removed from V and 4 bases from J, the gap between germline ends came to 10 bases. Germline V gene sequence: CDR1 SGHVS, CDR2 FQNEAQ. The CDR3 loop reads CASSLDRGITGELFF. The CDR3 DNA sequence: TGTGCCAGCAGCTTAGACCGGGGAATCACCGGGGAGCTGTTTTTT.